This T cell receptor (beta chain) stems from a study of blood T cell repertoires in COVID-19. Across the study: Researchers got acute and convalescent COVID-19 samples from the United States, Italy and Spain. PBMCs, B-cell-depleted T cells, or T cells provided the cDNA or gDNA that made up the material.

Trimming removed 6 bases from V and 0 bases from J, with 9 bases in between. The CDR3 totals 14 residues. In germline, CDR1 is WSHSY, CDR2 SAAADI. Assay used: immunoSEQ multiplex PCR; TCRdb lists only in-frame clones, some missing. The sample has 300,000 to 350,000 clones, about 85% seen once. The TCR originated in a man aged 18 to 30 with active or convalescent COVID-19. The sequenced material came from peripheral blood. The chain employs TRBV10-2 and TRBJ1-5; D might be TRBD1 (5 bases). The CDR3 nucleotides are TGCGCCAGCAGAGACGGACATAGCAATCAGCCCCAGCATTTT. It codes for CASRDGHSNQPQHF.